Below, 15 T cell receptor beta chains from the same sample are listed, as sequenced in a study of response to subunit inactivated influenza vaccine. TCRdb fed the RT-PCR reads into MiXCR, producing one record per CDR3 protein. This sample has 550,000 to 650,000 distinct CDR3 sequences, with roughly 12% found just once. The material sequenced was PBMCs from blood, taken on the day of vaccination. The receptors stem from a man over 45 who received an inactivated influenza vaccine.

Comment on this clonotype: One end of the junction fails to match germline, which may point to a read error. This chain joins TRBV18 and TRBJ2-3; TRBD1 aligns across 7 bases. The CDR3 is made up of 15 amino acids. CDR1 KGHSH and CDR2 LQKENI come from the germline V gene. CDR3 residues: CASSRDTHGTDPQYF. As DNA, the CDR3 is TGTGCCAGCTCCCGGGACACCCATGGGACAGATCCGCAGTATTTT.

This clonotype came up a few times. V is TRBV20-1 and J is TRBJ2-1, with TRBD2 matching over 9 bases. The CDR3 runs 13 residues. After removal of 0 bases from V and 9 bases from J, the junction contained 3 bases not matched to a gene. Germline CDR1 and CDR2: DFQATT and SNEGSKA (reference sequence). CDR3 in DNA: TGCAGTGCTAGAGATAGCGGGAGTCGTGAGCAGTTCTTC. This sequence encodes CSARDSGSREQFF.

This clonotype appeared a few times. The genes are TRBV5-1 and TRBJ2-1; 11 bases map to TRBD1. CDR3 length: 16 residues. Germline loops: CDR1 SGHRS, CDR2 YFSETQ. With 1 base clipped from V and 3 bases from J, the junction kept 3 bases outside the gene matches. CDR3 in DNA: TGCGCCAGCAGCTTGAGAGGGACAGGGGGCTACAATGAGCAGTTCTTC. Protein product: CASSLRGTGGYNEQFF.

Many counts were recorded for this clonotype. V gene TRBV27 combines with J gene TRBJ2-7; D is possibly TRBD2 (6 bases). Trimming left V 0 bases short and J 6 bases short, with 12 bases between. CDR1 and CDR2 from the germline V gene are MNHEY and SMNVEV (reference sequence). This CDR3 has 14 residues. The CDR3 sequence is CASSLSSEGSEQYF. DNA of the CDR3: TGTGCCAGCAGTTTATCGTCGGAGGGAAGCGAGCAGTACTTC.

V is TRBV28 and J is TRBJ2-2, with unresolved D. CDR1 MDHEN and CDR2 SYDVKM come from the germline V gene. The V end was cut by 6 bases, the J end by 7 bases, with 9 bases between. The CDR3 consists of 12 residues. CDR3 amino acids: CASRQTVGELFF. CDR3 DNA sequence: TGTGCCAGCAGGCAGACGGTCGGGGAGCTGTTTTTT.

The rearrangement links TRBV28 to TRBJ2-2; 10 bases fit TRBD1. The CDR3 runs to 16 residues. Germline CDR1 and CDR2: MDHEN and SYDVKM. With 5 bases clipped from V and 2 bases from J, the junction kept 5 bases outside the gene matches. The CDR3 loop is CASSDDRGLNTGELFF. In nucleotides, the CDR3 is TGTGCCAGCAGTGACGACAGGGGGCTTAACACCGGGGAGCTGTTTTTT. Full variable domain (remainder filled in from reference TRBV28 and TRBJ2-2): DVKVTQSSRYLVKRTGEKVFLECVQDMDHENMFWYRQDPGLGLRLIYFSYDVKMKEKGDIPEGYSVSREKKERFSLILESASTNQTSMYLCASSDDRGLNTGELFFGEGSRLTVL.

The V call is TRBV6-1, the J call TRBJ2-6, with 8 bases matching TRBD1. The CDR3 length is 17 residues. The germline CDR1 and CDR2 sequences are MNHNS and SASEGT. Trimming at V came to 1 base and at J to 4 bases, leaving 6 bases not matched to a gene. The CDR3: CASSEGTGRAGANVLTF. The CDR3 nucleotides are TGTGCCAGCAGTGAAGGGACAGGGAGAGCGGGGGCCAACGTCCTGACTTTC.

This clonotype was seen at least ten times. CDR3 DNA: TGTGCCACCAGCCCGGAGGGCGGGTACAATGAGCAGTTCTTC. This gives the protein CATSPEGGYNEQFF. The chain couples TRBV15 to TRBJ2-1; TRBD2 is a possible D gene (6 bases). V lost 5 bases to trimming and J lost 4 bases, with 12 bases between them. From germline, CDR1 is LNHNV and CDR2 YYDKDF (reference sequence). The CDR3 contains 14 residues.

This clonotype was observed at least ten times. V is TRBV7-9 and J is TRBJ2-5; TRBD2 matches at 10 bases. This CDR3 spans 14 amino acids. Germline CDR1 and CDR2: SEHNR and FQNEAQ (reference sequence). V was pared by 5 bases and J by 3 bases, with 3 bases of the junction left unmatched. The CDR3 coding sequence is TGTGCCAGCAGCCCGGGACTAGCGAAAGAGACCCAGTACTTC. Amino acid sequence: CASSPGLAKETQYF. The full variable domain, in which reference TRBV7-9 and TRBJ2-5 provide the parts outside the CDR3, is DTGVSQNPRHKITKRGQNVTFRCDPISEHNRLYWYRQTLGQGPEFLTYFQNEAQLEKSRLLSDRFSAERPKGSFSTLEIQRTEQGDSAMYLCASSPGLAKETQYFGPGTRLLVL.

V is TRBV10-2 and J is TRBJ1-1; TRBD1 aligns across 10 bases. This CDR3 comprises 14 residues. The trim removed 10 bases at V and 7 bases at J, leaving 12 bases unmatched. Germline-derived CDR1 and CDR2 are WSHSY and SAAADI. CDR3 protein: CATKTGGPKGEAFF. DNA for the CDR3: TGCGCCACTAAGACAGGGGGCCCTAAGGGTGAAGCTTTCTTT.

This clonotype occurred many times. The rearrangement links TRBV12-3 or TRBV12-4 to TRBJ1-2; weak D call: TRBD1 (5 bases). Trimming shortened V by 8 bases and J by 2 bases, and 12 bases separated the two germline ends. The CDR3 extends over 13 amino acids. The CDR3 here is CASHGTLNYGYTF. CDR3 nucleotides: TGTGCCAGCCATGGGACGCTAAACTATGGCTACACCTTC.

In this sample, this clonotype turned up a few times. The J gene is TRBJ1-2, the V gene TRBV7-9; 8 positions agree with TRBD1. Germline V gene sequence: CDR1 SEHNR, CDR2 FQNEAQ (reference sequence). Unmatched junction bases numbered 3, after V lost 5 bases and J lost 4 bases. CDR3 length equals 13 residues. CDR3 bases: TGTGCCAGCAGCGGGGGACAGGCCTATGGCTACACCTTC. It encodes CASSGGQAYGYTF. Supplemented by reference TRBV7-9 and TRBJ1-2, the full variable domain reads DTGVSQNPRHKITKRGQNVTFRCDPISEHNRLYWYRQTLGQGPEFLTYFQNEAQLEKSRLLSDRFSAERPKGSFSTLEIQRTEQGDSAMYLCASSGGQAYGYTFGSGTRLTVV.

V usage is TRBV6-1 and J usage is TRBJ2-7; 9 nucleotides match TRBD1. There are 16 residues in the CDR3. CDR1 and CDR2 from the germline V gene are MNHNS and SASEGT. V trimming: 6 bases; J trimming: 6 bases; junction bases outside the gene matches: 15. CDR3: CASSLGTGTGFSEQYF. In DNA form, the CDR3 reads TGTGCCAGCAGCCTAGGGACCGGGACAGGGTTCTCCGAGCAGTACTTC.

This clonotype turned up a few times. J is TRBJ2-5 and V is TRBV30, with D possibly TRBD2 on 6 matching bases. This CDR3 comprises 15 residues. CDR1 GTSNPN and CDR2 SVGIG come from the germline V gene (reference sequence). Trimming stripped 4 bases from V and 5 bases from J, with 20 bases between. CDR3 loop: CAWIPRRAFQETQYF. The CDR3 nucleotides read TGTGCCTGGATCCCTCGGAGGGCGTTCCAGGAGACCCAGTACTTC.

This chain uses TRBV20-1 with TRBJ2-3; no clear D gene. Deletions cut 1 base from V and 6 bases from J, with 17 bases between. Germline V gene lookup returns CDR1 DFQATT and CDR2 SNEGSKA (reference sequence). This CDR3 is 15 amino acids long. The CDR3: CSARGNGLGNDTQYF. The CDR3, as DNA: TGCAGTGCTAGAGGTAACGGCCTGGGAAATGATACGCAGTATTTT.